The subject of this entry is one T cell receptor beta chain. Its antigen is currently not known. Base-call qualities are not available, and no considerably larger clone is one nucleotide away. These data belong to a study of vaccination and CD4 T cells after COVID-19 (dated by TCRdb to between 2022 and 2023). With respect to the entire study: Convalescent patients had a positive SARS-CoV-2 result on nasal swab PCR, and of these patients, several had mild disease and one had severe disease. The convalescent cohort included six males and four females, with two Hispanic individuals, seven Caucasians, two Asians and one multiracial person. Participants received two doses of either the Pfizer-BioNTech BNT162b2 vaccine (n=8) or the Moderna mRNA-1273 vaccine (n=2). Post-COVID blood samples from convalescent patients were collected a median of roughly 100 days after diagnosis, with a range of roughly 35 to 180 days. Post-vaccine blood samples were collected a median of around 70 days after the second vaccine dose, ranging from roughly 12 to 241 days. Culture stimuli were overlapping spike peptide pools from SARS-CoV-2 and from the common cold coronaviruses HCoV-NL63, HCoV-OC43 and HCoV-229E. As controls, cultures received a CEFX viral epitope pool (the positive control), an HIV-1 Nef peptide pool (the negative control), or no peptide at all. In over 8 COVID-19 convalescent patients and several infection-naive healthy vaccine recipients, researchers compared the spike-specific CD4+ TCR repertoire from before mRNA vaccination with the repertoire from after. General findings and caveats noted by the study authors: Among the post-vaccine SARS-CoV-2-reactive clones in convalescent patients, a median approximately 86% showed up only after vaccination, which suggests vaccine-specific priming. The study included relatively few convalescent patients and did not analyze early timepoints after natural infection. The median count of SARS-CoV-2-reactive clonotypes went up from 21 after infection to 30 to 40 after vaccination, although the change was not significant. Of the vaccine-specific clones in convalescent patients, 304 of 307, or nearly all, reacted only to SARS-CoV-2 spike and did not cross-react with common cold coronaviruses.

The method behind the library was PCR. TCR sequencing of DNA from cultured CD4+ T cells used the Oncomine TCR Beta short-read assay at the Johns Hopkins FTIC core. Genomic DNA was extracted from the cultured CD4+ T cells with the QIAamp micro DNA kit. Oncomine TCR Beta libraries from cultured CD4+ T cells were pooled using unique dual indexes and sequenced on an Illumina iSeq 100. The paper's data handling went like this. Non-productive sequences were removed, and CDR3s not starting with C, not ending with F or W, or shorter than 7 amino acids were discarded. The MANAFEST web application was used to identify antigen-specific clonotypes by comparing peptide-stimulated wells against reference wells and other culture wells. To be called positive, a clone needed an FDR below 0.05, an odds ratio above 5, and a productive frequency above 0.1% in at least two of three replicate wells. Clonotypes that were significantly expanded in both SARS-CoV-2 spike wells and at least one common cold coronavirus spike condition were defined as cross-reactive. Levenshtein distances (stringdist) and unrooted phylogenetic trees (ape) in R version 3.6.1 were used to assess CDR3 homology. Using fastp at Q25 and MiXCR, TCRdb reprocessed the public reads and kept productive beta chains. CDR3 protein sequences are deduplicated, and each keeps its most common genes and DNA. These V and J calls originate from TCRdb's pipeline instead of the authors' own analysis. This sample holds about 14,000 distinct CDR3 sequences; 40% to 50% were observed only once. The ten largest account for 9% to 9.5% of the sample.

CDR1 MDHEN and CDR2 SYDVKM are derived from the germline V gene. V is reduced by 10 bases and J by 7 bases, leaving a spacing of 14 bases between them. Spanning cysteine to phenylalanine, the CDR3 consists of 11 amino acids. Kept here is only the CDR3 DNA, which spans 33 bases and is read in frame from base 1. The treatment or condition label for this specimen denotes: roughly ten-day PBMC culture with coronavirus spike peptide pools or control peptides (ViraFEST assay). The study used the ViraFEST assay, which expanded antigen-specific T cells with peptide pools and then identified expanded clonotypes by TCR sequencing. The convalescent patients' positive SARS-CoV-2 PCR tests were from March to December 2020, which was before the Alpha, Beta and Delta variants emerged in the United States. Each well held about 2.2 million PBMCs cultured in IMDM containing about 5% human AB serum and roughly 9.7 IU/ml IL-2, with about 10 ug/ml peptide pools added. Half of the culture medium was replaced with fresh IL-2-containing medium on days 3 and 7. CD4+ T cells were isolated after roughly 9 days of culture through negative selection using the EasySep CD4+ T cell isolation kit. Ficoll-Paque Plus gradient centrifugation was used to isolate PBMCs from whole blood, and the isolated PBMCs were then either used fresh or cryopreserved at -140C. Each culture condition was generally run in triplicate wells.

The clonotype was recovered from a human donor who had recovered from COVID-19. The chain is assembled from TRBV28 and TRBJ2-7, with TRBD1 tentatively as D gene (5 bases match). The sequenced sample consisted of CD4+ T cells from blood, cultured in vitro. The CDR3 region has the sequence CATGRVEEQYF. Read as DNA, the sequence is TGTGCCACGGGCAGGGTTGAGGAGCAGTACTTC. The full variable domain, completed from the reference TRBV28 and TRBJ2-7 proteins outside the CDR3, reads DVKVTQSSRYLVKRTGEKVFLECVQDMDHENMFWYRQDPGLGLRLIYFSYDVKMKEKGDIPEGYSVSREKKERFSLILESASTNQTSMYLCATGRVEEQYFGPGTRLTVT.